This T cell receptor beta chain appears in the sequencing data of a study of blood T cells in healthy people across ages. Turning to the study itself: With template switching, about one barcoded beta molecule was captured per two T cells.

This CDR3 contains 14 residues. Deletions cut 4 bases from V and 2 bases from J, with 12 bases between. Germline values: CDR1 SGHNT, CDR2 YENEEA. Details on this clonotype: What it recognizes is unknown.

Through a sample-barcoded 5' primer and a J-beta primer mix, a second PCR was run for roughly 6 to 11 cycles. A template-switch adaptor that had 12 random nucleotides put a tag on each cDNA molecule. From the 5' RACE reads, TCRdb called clonotypes with MiXCR, one entry per CDR3 protein. The sample includes approximately 1.5 million distinct CDR3 sequences, under 55% of them seen just once. General observations from the study: The donors' CMV status was not determined, possibly confounding changes in expanded clonotypes.

Total RNA, at least 5 micrograms per sample, was extracted from PBMCs. The chain links TRBV11-3 to TRBJ2-7; D is perhaps TRBD1 (5 bases). The sequence came from a woman under 30 in good health. The specimen was blood. CDR3 sequence: CASSYTRVTYEQYF. CDR3 in DNA: TGTGCCAGCAGCTATACCAGGGTCACCTACGAGCAGTACTTC.